The 15 T cell receptor beta chains given below trace back to one sample, sequenced in a study of patients and donors after allogeneic stem cell transplantation. TCRdb reprocessed the RT-PCR reads with MiXCR, giving one entry per CDR3 protein. The sample lists about 960,000 distinct CDR3 sequences, over 15% occurring once. The specimen sequenced was blood, either unsorted or a sorted T cell fraction (not recorded which). The receptors derive from a human donor who was either an allogeneic HSCT recipient or a stem cell or donor lymphocyte infusion donor (not recorded which). It is not recorded whose cells these are; they may come from a transplant donor.

The sample holds a few counts of this clonotype. V and J are TRBV12-5 and TRBJ2-7, with D possibly being TRBD1 (6 bases). The germline gives CDR1 LGHNT, CDR2 FRNRAP. This CDR3 has 13 amino acids. Trimming removed 7 bases from V and 2 bases from J, with 12 bases in between. CDR3 residues: CASARTATYEQYF. CDR3 bases: TGTGCTAGTGCCCGGACAGCTACCTACGAGCAGTACTTC. Full variable domain (outside the CDR3, taken from reference TRBV12-5 and TRBJ2-7): DARVTQTPRHKVTEMGQEVTMRCQPILGHNTVFWYRQTMMQGLELLAYFRNRAPLDDSGMPKDRFSAEMPDATLATLKIQPSEPRDSAVYFCASARTATYEQYFGPGTRLTVT.

The table lists this clonotype with many counts. This chain connects TRBV9 to TRBJ2-7, with D possibly being TRBD2 (5 bases). V lost 4 bases to trimming and J lost 8 bases, with 13 bases between them. The CDR3 loop spans 12 amino acids. Germline CDR1 reads SGDLS; CDR2 reads YYNGEE. As DNA, the CDR3 is TGTGCCAGCAGCATCGAACACGGGAAGCAGTACTTC. Protein sequence: CASSIEHGKQYF.

This clonotype has just a few counts. The chain carries TRBV20-1 and TRBJ1-1; 7 nucleotides match TRBD1. The germline V gene has CDR1 DFQATT and CDR2 SNEGSKA (reference sequence). The CDR3 length is 15 residues. V lost 5 bases to trimming and J lost 0 bases; unmatched junction nucleotides: 9. The CDR3 DNA reads TGCAGTGCTCTGAGGGGGCGCGTGATGAACACTGAAGCTTTCTTT. This sequence encodes CSALRGRVMNTEAFF.

The chain is built from TRBV18 and TRBJ2-7; 10 nucleotides line up with TRBD2. The J segment lost 3 bases and the V segment lost 3 bases, leaving 11 bases of the junction unmatched. This CDR3 region has 17 residues. CDR1 is KGHSH and CDR2 is LQKENI in the germline V gene. The CDR3 spells CASSPTPGGLADYEQYF. CDR3 DNA: TGTGCCAGCTCACCCACCCCGGGCGGACTAGCGGACTACGAGCAGTACTTC.

The chain recombines TRBV7-8 with TRBJ2-7; tentative D call: TRBD1 (6 bases). The CDR3 has 15 residues. CDR1 and CDR2 from the germline V gene are SGHVS and FQNEAQ. The V end lost 5 bases, the J end lost 2 bases, and 16 bases lay between the germline ends. DNA for the CDR3: TGTGCCAGCAGCATCGGTGAGGGGGTGCCCTACGAGCAGTACTTC. Translation: CASSIGEGVPYEQYF.

The chain uses TRBV24-1 and TRBJ1-2, with D hard to call. The CDR3 length is 12 residues. Trimming removed 1 base from V and 6 bases from J, with 5 bases in between. Per germline, CDR1 KGHDR and CDR2 SFDVKD. The CDR3 nucleotides are TGTGCCACCAGTGATTTTTCGAATGGCTACACCTTC. Encoded protein: CATSDFSNGYTF.

This clonotype was recorded many times. The chain has TRBV6-1 and TRBJ2-1; 9 nucleotides match TRBD2. There are 16 residues in the CDR3. The V gene end was trimmed by 6 bases and the J gene end by 3 bases; junction bases not matched to a gene: 9. The germline gives CDR1 MNHNS, CDR2 SASEGT. Here the CDR3 DNA reads TGTGCCAGCAGCCGCCCGAGGACTAGCGACTACAATGAGCAGTTCTTC. Encoded protein: CASSRPRTSDYNEQFF.

This clonotype was detected a few times. The chain has TRBV6-5 and TRBJ1-3, with no clear D. The germline V and J ends were trimmed by 0 bases and 1 base, with 7 bases remaining between them. The CDR3 sequence is 15 residues long. In germline, CDR1 is MNHEY, CDR2 SVGAGI. The DNA of the CDR3 is TGTGCCAGCAGTTACTCGATGGGGTCTGGAAACACCATATATTTT. It is translated as CASSYSMGSGNTIYF.

Many counts were recorded for this clonotype. The chain links TRBV5-6 to TRBJ1-3, with D unresolved. Germline V gives CDR1 SGHDT, CDR2 YYEEEE. Trimming shortened V by 0 bases and J by 3 bases, and 13 bases separated the two germline ends. The CDR3 is made up of 16 amino acids. CDR3 nucleotide sequence: TGTGCCAGCAGCTTGGCGAGAATGATGTTTGGAAACACCATATATTTT. It yields the protein CASSLARMMFGNTIYF.

This clonotype was seen many times. The chain combines TRBV11-2 with TRBJ1-5; 10 bases match TRBD1. Germline CDR1 and CDR2: SGHAT and FQNNGV. The CDR3 covers 18 residues. Trimming took 1 base from V and 7 from J; bases not matched to a gene: 13. The CDR3 DNA follows: TGTGCCAGCAGCTTAGGAATCTTAGGGACAGGGGTAAGCCAGCCCCAGCATTTT. This translates into CASSLGILGTGVSQPQHF.

This clonotype was recorded many times. The V gene is TRBV12-3 or TRBV12-4, the J gene TRBJ2-5; D is unresolved. This CDR3 spans 12 amino acids. With 9 bases removed from V and 1 base from J, the gap between germline ends came to 9 bases. The DNA of the CDR3 is TGTGCCAGTCCACGTGGCCAAGAGACCCAGTACTTC. Protein: CASPRGQETQYF.

This clonotype was seen ten or more times. J is TRBJ1-1 and V is TRBV10-3; D is unresolved. This CDR3 spans 12 amino acids. Trimming left V 10 bases short and J 2 bases short, with 11 bases between. CDR1 and CDR2 (germline): ENHRY, SYGVKD. This CDR3 is CATRQDNTEAFF. CDR3 in DNA: TGTGCCACCCGACAAGACAACACTGAAGCTTTCTTT.

Many counts were recorded for this clonotype. CDR3 amino acids: CASSYSTRHGYTF. The CDR3 DNA follows: TGTGCCAGCAGTTACTCGACCAGGCATGGCTACACCTTC. The chain has TRBV6-5 and TRBJ1-2; D not certain. With 0 bases removed from V and 6 bases from J, the gap between germline ends came to 8 bases. In germline, CDR1 is MNHEY, CDR2 SVGAGI. The CDR3 is made up of 13 amino acids.

The table lists this clonotype with a few counts. The CDR3 spells CASSCPIAGYQETQYF. CDR3 nucleotide sequence: TGCGCCAGCAGCTGCCCAATAGCGGGGTACCAAGAGACCCAGTACTTC. This chain joins TRBV5-1 and TRBJ2-5, with TRBD2 matching over 8 bases. Germline V gene lookup returns CDR1 SGHRS and CDR2 YFSETQ. This CDR3 is built from 16 residues. V dropped 3 bases and J dropped 0; count of bases not matched to a gene: 7.

The V gene is TRBV27, the J gene TRBJ2-2; D possibly uses TRBD1 or TRBD2 (6 bases each). The CDR3 is made up of 16 amino acids. Germline V CDR1 and CDR2: MNHEY, SMNVEV (reference sequence). Trimming shortened V by 4 bases and J by 4 bases, and 16 bases separated the two germline ends. CDR3 amino acids: CASSSLRGAGTGELFF. CDR3 bases: TGTGCCAGCAGTTCCCTGAGGGGGGCGGGCACCGGGGAGCTGTTTTTT.